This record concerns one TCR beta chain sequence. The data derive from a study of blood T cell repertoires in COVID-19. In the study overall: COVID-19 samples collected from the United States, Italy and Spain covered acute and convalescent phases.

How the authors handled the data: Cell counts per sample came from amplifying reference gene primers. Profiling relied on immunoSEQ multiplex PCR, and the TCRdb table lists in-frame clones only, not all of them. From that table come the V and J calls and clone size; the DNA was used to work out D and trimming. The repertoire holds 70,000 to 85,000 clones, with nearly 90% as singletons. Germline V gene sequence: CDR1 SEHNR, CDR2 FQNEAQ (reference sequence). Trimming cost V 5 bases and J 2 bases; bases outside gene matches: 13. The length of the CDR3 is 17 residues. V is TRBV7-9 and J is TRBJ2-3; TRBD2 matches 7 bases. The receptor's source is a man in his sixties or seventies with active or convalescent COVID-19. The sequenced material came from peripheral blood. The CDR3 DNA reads TGTGCCAGCAGCCGGCCGGCTAGCGGATCTGTCACAGATACGCAGTATTTT. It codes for CASSRPASGSVTDTQYF.